The 9 T cell receptor beta chains reported below all come from one sample, sequenced in a study of T-cell memory formation after mild COVID-19. TCRdb re-called the 5' RACE reads through MiXCR, storing one row per CDR3 protein. Among some 310,000 distinct CDR3 sequences listed, 20% to 25% were seen once. The sequenced material came from PBMCs or a T cell subset sorted from them (not recorded which). The receptors stem from a man younger than 30 who had mild COVID-19 (a few samples of this study predate the infection). Cell type and time point are not known.

Only a few counts were recorded for this clonotype. The chain is built from TRBV20-1 and TRBJ2-5, with D perhaps matching TRBD1 or TRBD2 (5 bases each). Deletions cut 7 bases from V and 2 bases from J, with 8 bases between. The CDR3 totals 11 residues. The V gene's germline CDR1 is DFQATT and CDR2 SNEGSKA (reference sequence). The CDR3 nucleotides are TGCAGTGGGGACCATCAAGAGACCCAGTACTTC. Its protein product is CSGDHQETQYF.

The genes are TRBV6-1 and TRBJ2-3; D gene unclear. Germline V lookup: CDR1 MNHNS, CDR2 SASEGT. The CDR3 has 13 residues. The V gene lost 6 bases and the J gene lost 7 bases, with 14 bases spanning the gap. In DNA form, the CDR3 reads TGTGCCAGCAGGGTGGTAAGAACATATACGCAGTATTTT. This gives the protein CASRVVRTYTQYF.

In this sample, this clonotype turned up a few times. The chain recombines TRBV7-9 with TRBJ1-3; 8 nucleotides align to TRBD1. The CDR3 runs 14 residues. Germline lookup yields CDR1 SEHNR and CDR2 FQNEAQ (reference sequence). Germline trimming cut 2 bases from V and 8 bases from J; bases unmatched to any gene: 5. CDR3 in DNA: TGTGCCAGCAGCTTACAGGGGGCGGAAGACACCATATATTTT. It translates to CASSLQGAEDTIYF. The full variable domain, in which reference TRBV7-9 and TRBJ1-3 provide the parts outside the CDR3, is DTGVSQNPRHKITKRGQNVTFRCDPISEHNRLYWYRQTLGQGPEFLTYFQNEAQLEKSRLLSDRFSAERPKGSFSTLEIQRTEQGDSAMYLCASSLQGAEDTIYFGEGSWLTVV.

The chain is built from TRBV24-1 and TRBJ2-3; a possible D gene is TRBD1 (6 bases). V lost 6 bases and J 1 base, leaving 16 bases between the germline ends. Looked up from germline, CDR1 is KGHDR and CDR2 is SFDVKD. The CDR3 spans 16 residues. CDR3 residues: CATSSTGLARTDTQYF. CDR3 coding DNA: TGTGCCACCAGTTCTACAGGGCTAGCACGCACAGATACGCAGTATTTT.

This clonotype was seen a few times. This chain connects TRBV4-1 to TRBJ2-5, with 16 positions matching TRBD2. Unmatched junction bases numbered 6, after V lost 4 bases and J lost 1 base. The CDR3 has 18 residues. The germline gives CDR1 MGHRA, CDR2 YSYEKL. CDR3 in amino acids: CASSLGLAGGAIQETQYF. Written as DNA, the CDR3 is TGCGCCAGCAGCCTGGGACTAGCGGGGGGGGCGATCCAAGAGACCCAGTACTTC.

The chain is built from TRBV3-1 and TRBJ2-3; the match to TRBD2 covers 10 bases. Per germline, CDR1 LGHDT and CDR2 YNNKEL (reference sequence). V shed 7 bases, J shed 9 bases, and the junction held 13 bases outside the gene matches. This CDR3 spans 15 amino acids. CDR3 region: CASTSVVAGGRTQYF. CDR3 DNA sequence: TGTGCCAGCACCTCAGTAGTAGCGGGGGGCCGAACGCAGTATTTT.

The rearrangement uses TRBV6-5 and TRBJ2-5; D is possibly TRBD2 (6 bases). Germline CDR1 and CDR2: MNHEY and SVGAGI. CDR3 length equals 13 residues. The V end lost 7 bases, the J end lost 4 bases, and 13 bases lay between the germline ends. In DNA, the CDR3 is TGTGCCAGCACCAAACTAGCTGGAGAGACCCAGTACTTC. As protein: CASTKLAGETQYF.

V gene TRBV3-1 combines with J gene TRBJ1-1, with 7 bases lining up with TRBD1. The V gene end was trimmed by 5 bases and the J gene end by 4 bases; junction bases not matched to a gene: 10. This CDR3 contains 15 residues. Germline V gene data show CDR1 as LGHDT and CDR2 as YNNKEL (reference sequence). The CDR3 region is CASSKTMAGGTEAFF. CDR3 DNA: TGTGCCAGCAGCAAGACCATGGCAGGGGGCACTGAAGCTTTCTTT. The complete variable domain, with remaining parts taken from reference TRBV3-1 and TRBJ1-1, reads DTAVSQTPKYLVTQMGNDKSIKCEQNLGHDTMYWYKQDSKKFLKIMFSYNNKELIINETVPNRFSPKSPDKAHLNLHINSLELGDSAVYFCASSKTMAGGTEAFFGQGTRLTVV.

This clonotype was counted a few times. The rearrangement uses TRBV12-3 or TRBV12-4 and TRBJ2-2, with 8 bases lining up with TRBD1. The V and J ends lost 6 bases and 4 bases, in that order; junction bases with no gene match: 7. The CDR3 runs to 15 residues. CDR3 DNA sequence: TGTGCCAGCAGGGTGGACAGGGAGATCACCGGGGAGCTGTTTTTT. It yields the protein CASRVDREITGELFF.